One sample yielded the 9 T cell receptor beta chains listed below, sequenced in a study of glioma-infiltrating T cells (TCRdb year 2016). Sequencing relied on an Illumina MiSeq. TCR alpha and beta CDR3 regions were amplified with the iRepertoire nested amplicon-rescue multiplex PCR (arm-PCR) platform from RNA. The raw public data were reprocessed by TCRdb itself: fastp quality trimming at Q25, MiXCR clonotype calling, in-frame beta chains only. For every CDR3 protein sequence, its rows merge into one entry that carries the most common genes and DNA. For this sample the table gives approximately 4,900 distinct CDR3 sequences, of which 30% to 35% were detected only once. Around 6.6% of the sample lies in the top ten. Sequencing used glioma tissue, nonneoplastic brain tissue, or PBMCs (not recorded which). All receptors come from a human donor with low-grade glioma or glioblastoma, undergoing nonglioma brain surgery, or in good health (not recorded which).

This clonotype appeared many times. The J gene is TRBJ2-1, the V gene TRBV9; no firm D call. The germline V and J ends were trimmed by 3 bases and 9 bases, with 7 bases remaining between them. The CDR3 loop spans 11 amino acids. The germline CDR1 and CDR2 sequences are SGDLS and YYNGEE. DNA of the CDR3: TGTGCCAGCAGCGCAACTTCTGAGCAGTTCTTC. Translating it yields CASSATSEQFF.

V gene TRBV29-1 combines with J gene TRBJ2-7; 7 nucleotides align to TRBD1. The junction had 14 bases not matched to a gene; V was cut back by 6 bases and J by 6 bases. Looked up from germline, CDR1 is SQVTM and CDR2 is ANQGSEA. The CDR3 has 14 amino acids. The DNA of the CDR3 is TGCAGCGTCGTGACAGGGAATAACGCCTTCGAGCAGTACTTC. The encoded protein is CSVVTGNNAFEQYF.

This clonotype came up many times. The chain couples TRBV12-3 or TRBV12-4 to TRBJ2-5; D gene ambiguous. The length of the CDR3 is 13 residues. The V end lost 4 bases, the J end lost 5 bases, and 11 bases lay between the germline ends. DNA for the CDR3: TGTGCCAGCAGTTCTTCCCGTGGGGAGACCCAGTACTTC. This codes for CASSSSRGETQYF.

This clonotype was recorded a few times. The V and J genes are TRBV29-1 and TRBJ2-2, with TRBD1 identical over 9 bases. Per germline, CDR1 SQVTM and CDR2 ANQGSEA. V gave up 5 bases and J gave up 4 bases; unmatched junction bases: 2. This CDR3 region has 13 residues. DNA for the CDR3: TGCAGCGTTTACAGGGGGCCCACCGGGGAGCTGTTTTTT. Its translation is CSVYRGPTGELFF.

J is TRBJ2-3 and V is TRBV20-1; D might be TRBD1 (6 bases). Per germline, CDR1 DFQATT and CDR2 SNEGSKA (reference sequence). CDR3 size: 17 residues. The ends were cut back, 0 bases at V and 1 base at J, with 17 bases in the middle. The CDR3 DNA is TGCAGTGCTAGAGATCCCCTTAGCAGGGGTGGCACAGATACGCAGTATTTT. Encoded protein: CSARDPLSRGGTDTQYF.

This clonotype was recorded a few times. This may arise from a read error, as a much more abundant clone is one base away. The chain couples TRBV10-3 to TRBJ1-1, with D possibly TRBD1 on 5 matching bases. CDR3 length: 14 amino acids. Germline CDR1 ENHRY, CDR2 SYGVKD. Between the trimmed V and J ends, which lost 9 bases and 0 bases, there was a span of 14 bases. The CDR3 here is CAMRWGPLNTEAFF. DNA for the CDR3: TGTGCCATGCGATGGGGCCCTCTGAACACTGAAGCTTTCTTT.

Many counts were recorded for this clonotype. The J gene is TRBJ1-1, the V gene TRBV4-1; TRBD1 is a possible D gene (5 bases). Germline CDR1 is MGHRA and CDR2 is YSYEKL. V gave up 0 bases and J gave up 0 bases, with 8 bases separating them. The CDR3 runs to 15 residues. The CDR3 region is CASSQDQGVNTEAFF. CDR3 coding DNA: TGCGCCAGCAGCCAAGATCAGGGAGTGAACACTGAAGCTTTCTTT.

The chain joins TRBV2 to TRBJ1-2, with D perhaps TRBD1 (6 bases). The CDR3 is 13 amino acids. V lost 5 bases to trimming and J lost 8 bases, with 15 bases between them. Germline CDR1 SNHLY, CDR2 FYNNEI. CDR3 sequence: CASSSKEGEGYTF. In DNA form, the CDR3 reads TGTGCCAGCAGTTCCAAGGAGGGGGAGGGCTACACCTTC.

Within the sample, this clonotype is medium-sized. This chain joins TRBV28 and TRBJ1-5, with 7 bases matching TRBD1. J gave up 3 bases and V 4 bases, and 12 bases lay outside the gene matches. The CDR3 loop spans 17 amino acids. Looked up from germline, CDR1 is MDHEN and CDR2 is SYDVKM. DNA of the CDR3: TGTGCCAGCAGTTCACCTAAAAGGACAGGAGCCAATCAGCCCCAGCATTTT. It translates to CASSSPKRTGANQPQHF.